Given below is one T cell receptor beta chain in context. Its matching antigen is unknown. The data were taken from a study of blood T cells in healthy people across ages. The study's findings and limits: Estimates drawn from one million T cells were deemed to understate diversity. Higher diversity, along with more naive CD4+ cells, distinguished long-lived donors from aged donors.

Through a sample-barcoded 5' primer and a J-beta primer mix, a second PCR was run for about 7 to 12 cycles. TCRdb reprocessed the 5' RACE reads with MiXCR, giving one entry per CDR3 protein. This sample has nearly 1 million distinct CDR3 sequences, with roughly 51% found just once. The CDR3 is made up of 15 amino acids. With 4 bases removed from V and 10 bases from J, the gap between germline ends came to 21 bases. The V gene's germline CDR1 is SGHDT and CDR2 YYEEEE. The sample consisted of blood. The chain has TRBV5-6 and TRBJ2-1; possibly TRBD2 for D (6 bases). The receptor was derived from a woman aged 55-69 years in good health. The CDR3 spells CASSRVRLGLREQFF. The CDR3 region has the DNA TGTGCCAGCAGCCGGGTTCGACTAGGCCTCCGGGAGCAGTTCTTC. The full variable domain, in which reference TRBV5-6 and TRBJ2-1 provide the parts outside the CDR3, is DAGVTQSPTHLIKTRGQQVTLRCSPKSGHDTVSWYQQALGQGPQFIFQYYEEEERQRGNFPDRFSGHQFPNYSSELNVNALLLGDSALYLCASSRVRLGLREQFFGPGTRLTVL.